The 29 T cell receptor beta chains given below trace back to one sample, sequenced in a study of CD8 T cells in ankylosing spondylitis. MiXCR, applied by TCRdb to the 5' RACE reads, yields one record per CDR3 protein. Among about 200,000 distinct CDR3 sequences listed, roughly 24% were seen once. Specimen: blood, either unsorted or a sorted T cell fraction (not recorded which). Receptors originate from a male donor with ankylosing spondylitis or in good health (not recorded which).

This clonotype was counted only a few times. The chain recombines TRBV20-1 with TRBJ1-2; TRBD1 matches 9 bases. Germline assignment: CDR1 DFQATT and CDR2 SNEGSKA (reference sequence). The CDR3 totals 13 residues. V trimming: 5 bases; J trimming: 3 bases; junction bases outside the gene matches: 4. CDR3 nucleotide sequence: TGCAGTGCTCGACAGGGGGGGGACTATGGCTACACCTTC. Its translation is CSARQGGDYGYTF.

This clonotype has a count of ten or more. The CDR3 nucleotides are TGCGCCAGCAGCACTAGCGGGAGGGCGGCAGATACGCAGTATTTT. Translation gives CASSTSGRAADTQYF. This rearrangement joins TRBV5-1 to TRBJ2-3, with TRBD2 identical over 13 bases. The V and J ends lost 4 bases and 4 bases, in that order; junction bases with no gene match: 3. The CDR3 consists of 15 residues. CDR1 and CDR2 (germline): SGHRS, YFSETQ.

This clonotype was counted at least ten times. The chain uses TRBV10-3 and TRBJ1-6, with TRBD1 as a possible D gene (5 bases). Germline CDR1 reads ENHRY; CDR2 reads SYGVKD. Trimming took 3 bases from V and 14 from J, leaving 23 bases between them. This CDR3 contains 16 residues. CDR3 sequence reads: CAISEGTGLSIGALHF. The DNA for the CDR3 is TGTGCCATCAGTGAAGGGACCGGGCTGTCCATAGGGGCCCTCCACTTT.

There are many counts of this clonotype. The chain couples TRBV9 to TRBJ2-5; no clear D gene. The V gene's germline CDR1 is SGDLS and CDR2 YYNGEE. CDR3 size: 12 residues. V gave up 5 bases and J gave up 4 bases, with 9 bases separating them. The CDR3 nucleotides are TGTGCCAGCAGACGGAGAGGAGAGACCCAGTACTTC. Translating gives CASRRRGETQYF.

The chain employs TRBV6-2 or TRBV6-3 and TRBJ2-4, with 8 bases matching TRBD2. With 2 bases clipped from V and 0 bases from J, the junction kept 18 bases outside the gene matches. Germline lookup yields CDR1 MNHEY and CDR2 SVGEGT. This CDR3 region has 21 residues. The CDR3 bases are TGTGCCAGCAGTTACCCCAAAAGACGGGGGGGATTATTACTAGCCAAAAACATTCAGTACTTC. Translation gives CASSYPKRRGGLLLAKNIQYF.

The CDR3 sequence is CSVEAYADNEQFF. For the CDR3, the DNA is TGCAGCGTTGAAGCGTACGCCGACAATGAGCAGTTCTTC. The genes are TRBV29-1 and TRBJ2-1; D not resolved. This CDR3 comprises 13 residues. Trimming shortened V by 1 base and J by 5 bases, and 9 bases separated the two germline ends. The V gene's germline CDR1 is SQVTM and CDR2 ANQGSEA.

This clonotype was observed at least ten times. The chain has TRBV20-1 and TRBJ2-7; D is tentatively TRBD1 or TRBD2 (5 bases each). The CDR3 sequence is 15 residues long. The germline gives CDR1 DFQATT, CDR2 SNEGSKA (reference sequence). Deletions cut 6 bases from V and 6 bases from J, with 24 bases between. DNA of the CDR3: TGCAGTGCAGCCAAGAGGGGCAAGATGAACGTCGAGCAGTACTTC. Protein product: CSAAKRGKMNVEQYF.

This clonotype was found many times. Here the CDR3 reads CASSLEGRPQHF. CDR3 in DNA: TGCGCCAGCAGCTTGGAAGGGCGGCCCCAGCATTTT. The rearrangement uses TRBV5-1 and TRBJ1-5; D uncertain. CDR1 SGHRS and CDR2 YFSETQ come from the germline V gene. Trimming shortened V by 0 bases and J by 9 bases, and 7 bases separated the two germline ends. The CDR3 sequence is 12 residues long. Full variable domain (missing parts from reference TRBV5-1 and TRBJ1-5): KAGVTQTPRYLIKTRGQQVTLSCSPISGHRSVSWYQQTPGQGLQFLFEYFSETQRNKGNFPGRFSGRQFSNSRSEMNVSTLELGDSALYLCASSLEGRPQHFGDGTRLSIL.

The chain uses TRBV29-1 and TRBJ2-3; D tentatively reads TRBD1 or TRBD2 (5 bases each). V was trimmed by 7 bases and J by 0 bases, leaving 17 bases between them. The CDR3 loop spans 15 amino acids. The germline V gene has CDR1 SQVTM and CDR2 ANQGSEA. The CDR3, as DNA: TGCAGCGGCCTCGGGACGGGCTCTAGCACAGATACGCAGTATTTT. Protein product: CSGLGTGSSTDTQYF.

This clonotype was found many times. The chain carries TRBV5-1 and TRBJ1-1, with TRBD1 identical over 7 bases. The CDR3 extends over 14 amino acids. J was trimmed by 3 bases and V by 0 bases; bases with no gene match: 2. Per the germline V gene, CDR1 is SGHRS and CDR2 is YFSETQ. The chain's CDR3 is CASSLERGHTEAFF. The CDR3 bases are TGCGCCAGCAGCTTGGAGAGGGGGCACACTGAAGCTTTCTTT.

This clonotype was picked up many times. This chain joins TRBV12-3 or TRBV12-4 and TRBJ1-1; D ambiguous. Trimming cost V 6 bases and J 2 bases, with 10 bases left between them. This CDR3 is built from 13 residues. The CDR3 coding sequence is TGTGCCAGCAGCCTTATAACTAACACTGAAGCTTTCTTT. Translated, it gives CASSLITNTEAFF.

CDR3 sequence: CASTWLAGVAGELFF. CDR3 coding DNA: TGTGCCAGCACGTGGCTAGCGGGAGTGGCCGGGGAGCTGTTTTTT. The chain combines TRBV12-3 or TRBV12-4 with TRBJ2-2, with 10 bases that match TRBD2. This CDR3 is 15 amino acids long. The J segment lost 6 bases and the V segment lost 7 bases, leaving 8 bases of the junction unmatched.

The chain joins TRBV20-1 to TRBJ2-5; no clear D gene. The CDR3 length is 14 residues. V lost 4 bases and J 3 bases, leaving 15 bases between the germline ends. Germline CDR1 reads DFQATT; CDR2 reads SNEGSKA (reference sequence). The CDR3 is CSATPGEVKETQYF. CDR3 coding DNA: TGCAGTGCTACCCCCGGAGAGGTCAAAGAGACCCAGTACTTC.

The sample holds many counts of this clonotype. The CDR3 sequence is CASSPPGQLYGYTF. Written as DNA, the CDR3 is TGTGCCAGCTCACCACCGGGACAGCTCTATGGCTACACCTTC. The rearrangement uses TRBV18 and TRBJ1-2; 7 nucleotides agree with TRBD1. V lost 0 bases and J lost 4; bases outside the gene matches: 2. The germline CDR1 and CDR2 sequences are KGHSH and LQKENI. The CDR3 consists of 14 residues.

This clonotype has a count of ten or more. The CDR3 DNA reads as TGTGCCATCAGTAGCCGGGACCCCGGGGGTAATTCACCCCTCCACTTT. It codes for CAISSRDPGGNSPLHF. The chain links TRBV10-3 to TRBJ1-6; D is perhaps TRBD1 (5 bases). There are 16 residues in the CDR3. Germline loops: CDR1 ENHRY, CDR2 SYGVKD. V dropped 5 bases and J dropped 6 bases, with 17 bases sitting between them.

This clonotype was detected ten times or more. V is TRBV10-3 and J is TRBJ2-3, with TRBD1 identical over 7 bases. CDR1 is ENHRY, CDR2 SYGVKD, per germline. The CDR3 is 14 amino acids. V gave up 4 bases and J gave up 2 bases; unmatched junction bases: 3. The CDR3 coding sequence is TGTGCCATCAGTGCCAGGGGGATCACAGATACGCAGTATTTT. Translating it yields CAISARGITDTQYF.

This chain links TRBV29-1 with TRBJ2-2; unclear D gene. The CDR3 loop spans 13 amino acids. Germline V lookup: CDR1 SQVTM, CDR2 ANQGSEA. V gave up 5 bases and J gave up 0 bases, with 7 bases separating them. The CDR3: CSVSVPNTGELFF. DNA for the CDR3: TGCAGCGTTTCGGTCCCGAACACCGGGGAGCTGTTTTTT.

This clonotype occurred a few times. DNA of the CDR3: TGTGCCAGCAGCTTGTACGGGACGAGCACAGATACGCAGTATTTT. It encodes CASSLYGTSTDTQYF. The chain couples TRBV5-5 to TRBJ2-3; possibly TRBD1 or TRBD2 for D (5 bases each). Germline assignment: CDR1 SGHKS and CDR2 YYEKEE (reference sequence). Trimming took 1 base from V and 0 from J, leaving 9 bases between them. This CDR3 contains 15 residues.

The CDR3 loop is CSVGGRTDTQYF. Here the CDR3 DNA reads TGCAGCGTTGGTGGGAGGACAGATACGCAGTATTTT. The rearrangement uses TRBV29-1 and TRBJ2-3; the D gene is possibly TRBD2 (6 bases). The CDR3 consists of 12 residues. V was clipped by 4 bases and J by 3 bases, with 8 bases between them. CDR1 SQVTM and CDR2 ANQGSEA come from the germline V gene.

V is TRBV11-2 and J is TRBJ1-4; TRBD1 matches 9 bases. The CDR3 extends over 16 amino acids. Germline V gene sequence: CDR1 SGHAT, CDR2 FQNNGV. V lost 4 bases and J lost 4; bases outside the gene matches: 7. CDR3: CASSSSDRGYNEKLFF. The DNA of the CDR3 is TGTGCCAGCAGCTCTTCGGACAGGGGATATAATGAAAAACTGTTTTTT. Looking up the rest from reference TRBV11-2 and TRBJ1-4 gives the full variable domain: EAGVAQSPRYKIIEKRQSVAFWCNPISGHATLYWYQQILGQGPKLLIQFQNNGVVDDSQLPKDRFSAERLKGVDSTLKIQPAKLEDSAVYLCASSSSDRGYNEKLFFGSGTQLSVL.

The V call is TRBV11-1, the J call TRBJ2-5, with TRBD2 identical over 8 bases. Unmatched junction bases numbered 6, after V lost 4 bases and J lost 5 bases. The CDR3 runs to 14 residues. Germline loops: CDR1 SGHAT, CDR2 FQDESV (reference sequence). The CDR3 nucleotides read TGTGCCAGCAGCTATGGACTAGCCCGGGAGACCCAGTACTTC. This codes for CASSYGLARETQYF.

In its sample, this clonotype was seen many times. The chain is built from TRBV12-3 or TRBV12-4 and TRBJ1-2; D unresolved. V was trimmed by 4 bases and J by 1 base, leaving 7 bases between them. The CDR3 extends over 13 amino acids. The CDR3 here is CASSSSVNYGYTF. The CDR3 DNA is TGTGCCAGCAGTTCCTCAGTTAACTATGGCTACACCTTC.

The chain joins TRBV6-1 to TRBJ2-7; TRBD1 matches at 10 bases. Germline V gene sequence: CDR1 MNHNS, CDR2 SASEGT. This CDR3 comprises 16 residues. V trimming: 6 bases; J trimming: 6 bases; junction bases outside the gene matches: 14. The CDR3 loop reads CASSPGQGMAFCEQYF. In DNA form, the CDR3 reads TGTGCCAGCAGCCCGGGACAGGGGATGGCCTTTTGCGAGCAGTACTTC.

The V and J genes are TRBV24-1 and TRBJ2-1; tentatively, D is TRBD2 (7 bases). The CDR3 totals 17 residues. V was trimmed by 5 bases and J by 2 bases, leaving 18 bases between them. CDR1 KGHDR and CDR2 SFDVKD come from the germline V gene. The CDR3 sequence is CATSGAGGGGAYNEQFF. CDR3 in DNA: TGTGCCACCAGTGGAGCAGGAGGAGGGGGGGCCTACAATGAGCAGTTCTTC.

This clonotype was seen at least ten times. The rearrangement joins TRBV20-1 to TRBJ2-2; 8 bases are a match to TRBD2. With 3 bases clipped from V and 4 bases from J, the junction kept 7 bases outside the gene matches. Germline V gene sequence: CDR1 DFQATT, CDR2 SNEGSKA (reference sequence). This CDR3 spans 15 amino acids. CDR3 sequence (DNA): TGCAGTGCTAGTCCGCCCGGGAGGGGCACCGGGGAGCTGTTTTTT. This gives the protein CSASPPGRGTGELFF.

This clonotype was counted at least ten times. The J gene is TRBJ2-2, the V gene TRBV5-8; D possibly corresponds to TRBD2 (6 bases). The CDR3 is 15 amino acids. The germline V and J ends were trimmed by 0 bases and 4 bases, with 10 bases remaining between them. CDR1 is SGHTS and CDR2 is YDEGEE in the germline V gene. The CDR3, as DNA: TGTGCCAGCAGCTTGGAGCAGGGAGGCACCGGGGAGCTGTTTTTT. Amino acids: CASSLEQGGTGELFF.

This clonotype has a handful of counts. The chain employs TRBV12-3 or TRBV12-4 and TRBJ1-2; D gene uncertain. This CDR3 is built from 12 residues. Trimming shortened V by 5 bases and J by 7 bases, and 11 bases separated the two germline ends. The CDR3 DNA follows: TGTGCCAGCAGTCCATCGACTGGTGGCTACACCTTC. Encoded protein: CASSPSTGGYTF.

CDR3 loop: CASSFTDPSTDTQYF. The CDR3 DNA sequence: TGCGCCAGCAGCTTCACGGACCCAAGCACAGATACGCAGTATTTT. The chain employs TRBV5-1 and TRBJ2-3; D gene ambiguous. The V gene's germline CDR1 is SGHRS and CDR2 YFSETQ. The V gene lost 2 bases and the J gene lost 0 bases, with 10 bases spanning the gap. This CDR3 spans 15 amino acids. The variable domain in full, with the rest retrieved from reference TRBV5-1 and TRBJ2-3, is KAGVTQTPRYLIKTRGQQVTLSCSPISGHRSVSWYQQTPGQGLQFLFEYFSETQRNKGNFPGRFSGRQFSNSRSEMNVSTLELGDSALYLCASSFTDPSTDTQYFGPGTRLTVL.

This clonotype was detected a few times. The chain uses TRBV13 and TRBJ2-7, with D tentatively TRBD2 (6 bases). The CDR3 runs to 15 residues. The germline V gene encodes CDR1 PRHDT and CDR2 FYEKMQ (reference sequence). V lost 2 bases to trimming and J lost 5 bases, with 16 bases between them. The CDR3 DNA follows: TGTGCCAGCAGCTTACGCGTGACTAGAGGCGACGAGCAGTACTTC. Amino acid sequence: CASSLRVTRGDEQYF.